This entry describes one T cell receptor beta chain. What antigen it recognizes has not been identified. Per-base quality was not reported, and no clone a single base away is much larger than it. This record comes from a study of T cell responses to AZD1222 COVID-19 vaccine (dated by TCRdb to the early 2020s). Looking at the study overall: A total of more than 230 trial participants underwent TCR sequencing, of whom about 210 received two doses of AZD1222 and about 25 received two doses of the MenACWY control vaccine. Enrollment into the trials was organized by age into subgroups of 18-55, 56-69 and 70-plus years, and those subgroups contained roughly 150, 30 and 60 TCR-sequenced participants, respectively. Results and caveats for the whole study, not just this receptor: Reportedly, almost half of the unique spike-specific TCRs recognized epitopes lying outside the regions that are mutated in the B.1.351 and B.1.1.7 variants. After two AZD1222 doses, spike-specific TCR breadth and depth were significantly higher than at day 0 and than in MenACWY recipients. In the small 56-69-year group, the increase in depth fell short of significance, most likely because of low power. Conclusions about previously exposed vaccinees are limited, since just a handful of AZD1222 recipients were seropositive for SARS-CoV-2 at baseline. The whole spike protein was spanned by vaccine-associated CD4 TCRs, and dominant responses were seen in regions 160-218 and 743-854. Because no day 14 peak-response samples were available, the repertoires could be characterized only after the peak T cell response. Participants were mostly white British and included more females than males, and it was suggested by the authors that clonal diversity may have been underestimated.

The CDR3 regions of human TCRbeta chains were analyzed by immunosequencing. The original pipeline was this. TCRs in the repertoires were matched against a reference library of SARS-CoV-2-specific TCRs that had been generated with the MIRA antigen-specificity platform. Breadth meant the fraction of unique TCRs that were SARS-CoV-2-associated, whereas depth meant the fraction of total T cells that were SARS-CoV-2-associated. Using the MIRA data, each spike-specific TCR was mapped to the spike region that the TCR reacts to and placed in a CD4 or CD8 class. Log10-transformed breadth and depth values were compared by one-way ANOVA with Sidak's multiple comparisons tests. Here the immuneACCESS table is served through TCRdb, limited to in-frame sequences with V and J called. Missing clones are a known gap in these copies; in checked studies unresolved V genes cover under half, and the rest lacks a known reason. D and trimming come from the DNA, and the V and J calls and clone size come from that table. The sample records some 130,000 clones, approximately 90% of which are singletons. The top ten clonotypes cover 1.1% of the sample.

According to the study, the label for this sample's time point signals: about 28 days (+/-7) after the second vaccine dose. Because spike-specific TCR depth and breadth did not differ between the two schedules, AZD1222 recipients who got a second dose at roughly 4 weeks were pooled with those who got a second dose at roughly 12 weeks. Vaccinee samples were obtained from the UK trials COV001 and COV002, which included a single-blind randomized controlled phase 2/3 trial of AZD1222 (ChAdOx1 nCoV-19) in healthy adults. Trial participant PBMC samples were collected at day 0 and day 28 after the second dose for TCRbeta chain sequencing. From the cysteine up to the phenylalanine, the CDR3 has a length of 12 residues. Of the read, only the CDR3 DNA is kept; its 36 bases are in frame from base 1. Relative to germline, V is 6 bases shorter and J is 7 bases shorter, with 11 bases between their ends. According to the germline V gene, CDR1 reads KGHDR and CDR2 reads SFDVKD.

This TCR was sampled from an adult who received the AZD1222 COVID-19 vaccine. The V and J segments used are TRBV24-1 and TRBJ1-2; a weak D assignment points to TRBD1 (5 bases agree). The sample in question was peripheral blood, obtained 28 days after the second AZD1222 dose. The CDR3 reads CATSPGRGGYTF. The DNA is as follows: TGTGCCACCAGTCCAGGGAGAGGTGGCTACACCTTC.